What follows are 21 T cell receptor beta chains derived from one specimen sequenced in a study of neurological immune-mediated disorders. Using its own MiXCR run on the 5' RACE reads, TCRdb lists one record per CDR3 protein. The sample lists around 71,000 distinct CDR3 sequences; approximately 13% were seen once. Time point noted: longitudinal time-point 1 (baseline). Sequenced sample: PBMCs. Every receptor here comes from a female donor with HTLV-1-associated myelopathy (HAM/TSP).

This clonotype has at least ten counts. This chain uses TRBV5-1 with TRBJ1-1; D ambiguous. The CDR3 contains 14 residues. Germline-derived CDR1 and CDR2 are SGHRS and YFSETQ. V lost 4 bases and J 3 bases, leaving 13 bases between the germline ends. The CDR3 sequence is CASSPGLRDTEAFF. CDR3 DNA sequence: TGCGCCAGCAGCCCCGGGTTGAGGGACACTGAAGCTTTCTTT.

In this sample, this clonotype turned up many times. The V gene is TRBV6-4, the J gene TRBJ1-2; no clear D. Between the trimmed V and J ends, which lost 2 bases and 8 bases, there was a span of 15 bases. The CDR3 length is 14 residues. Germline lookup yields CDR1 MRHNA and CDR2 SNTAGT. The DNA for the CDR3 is TGTGCCAGCAGTGACCCCTCGGGCAGTGGAGGCTACACCTTC. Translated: CASSDPSGSGGYTF.

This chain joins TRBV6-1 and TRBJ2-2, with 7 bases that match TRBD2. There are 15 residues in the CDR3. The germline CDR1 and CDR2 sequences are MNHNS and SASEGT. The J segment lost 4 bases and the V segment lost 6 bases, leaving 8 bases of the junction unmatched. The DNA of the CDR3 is TGTGCCAGCAGATATTACGGGGGGAGCACCGGGGAGCTGTTTTTT. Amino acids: CASRYYGGSTGELFF.

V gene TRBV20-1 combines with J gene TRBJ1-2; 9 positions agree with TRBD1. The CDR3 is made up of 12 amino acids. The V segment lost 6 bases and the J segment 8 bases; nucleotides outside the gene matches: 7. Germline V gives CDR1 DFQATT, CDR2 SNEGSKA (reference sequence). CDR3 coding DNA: TGCAGTGCCCCTGGGACAGGGCACGGCTACACCTTC. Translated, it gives CSAPGTGHGYTF.

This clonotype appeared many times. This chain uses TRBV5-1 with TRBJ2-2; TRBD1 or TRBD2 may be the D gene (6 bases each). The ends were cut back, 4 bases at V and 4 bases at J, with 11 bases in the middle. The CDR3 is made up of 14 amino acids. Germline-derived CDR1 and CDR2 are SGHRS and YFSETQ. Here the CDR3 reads CASSGGPSTGELFF. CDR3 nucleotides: TGCGCCAGCAGCGGGGGGCCTAGCACCGGGGAGCTGTTTTTT.

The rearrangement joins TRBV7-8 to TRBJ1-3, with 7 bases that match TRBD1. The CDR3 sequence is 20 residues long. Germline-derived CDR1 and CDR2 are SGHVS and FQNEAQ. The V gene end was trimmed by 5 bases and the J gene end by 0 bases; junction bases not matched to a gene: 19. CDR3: CASSLLQFKTGDASGNTIYF. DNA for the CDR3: TGTGCCAGCAGCCTACTACAATTTAAAACAGGGGACGCCTCTGGAAACACCATATATTTT.

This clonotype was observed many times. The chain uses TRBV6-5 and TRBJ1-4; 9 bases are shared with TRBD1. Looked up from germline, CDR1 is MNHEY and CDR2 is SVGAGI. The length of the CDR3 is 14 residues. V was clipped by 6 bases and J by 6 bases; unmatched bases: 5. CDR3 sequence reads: CASRPWDRDEKLFF. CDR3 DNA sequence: TGTGCCAGCAGGCCCTGGGACAGGGATGAAAAACTGTTTTTT.

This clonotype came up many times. Here the CDR3 DNA reads TGTGCCAGCAGTGGACAGGTCTACTATGGCTACACCTTC. It encodes CASSGQVYYGYTF. This chain joins TRBV12-3 or TRBV12-4 and TRBJ1-2, with 7 nucleotides matching TRBD1. The CDR3 runs 13 residues. With 5 bases clipped from V and 3 bases from J, the junction kept 3 bases outside the gene matches.

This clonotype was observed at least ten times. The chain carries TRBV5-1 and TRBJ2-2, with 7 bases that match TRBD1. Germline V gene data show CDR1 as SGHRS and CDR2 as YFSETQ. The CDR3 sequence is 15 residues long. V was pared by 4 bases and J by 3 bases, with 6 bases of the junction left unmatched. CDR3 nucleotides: TGCGCCAGCAGCATCGACAGGGCCCACACCGGGGAGCTGTTTTTT. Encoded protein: CASSIDRAHTGELFF.

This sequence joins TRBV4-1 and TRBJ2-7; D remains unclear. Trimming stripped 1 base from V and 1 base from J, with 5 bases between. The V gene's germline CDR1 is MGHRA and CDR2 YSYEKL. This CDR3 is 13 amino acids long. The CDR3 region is CASSQGTSYEQYF. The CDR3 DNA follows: TGCGCCAGCAGCCAAGGGACGTCCTACGAGCAGTACTTC.

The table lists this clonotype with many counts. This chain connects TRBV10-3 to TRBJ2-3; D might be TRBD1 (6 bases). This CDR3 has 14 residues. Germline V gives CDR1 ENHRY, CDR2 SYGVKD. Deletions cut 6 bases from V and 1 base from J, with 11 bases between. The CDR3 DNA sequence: TGTGCCATCAGCCCAGGGGCTCGCACAGATACGCAGTATTTT. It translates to CAISPGARTDTQYF.

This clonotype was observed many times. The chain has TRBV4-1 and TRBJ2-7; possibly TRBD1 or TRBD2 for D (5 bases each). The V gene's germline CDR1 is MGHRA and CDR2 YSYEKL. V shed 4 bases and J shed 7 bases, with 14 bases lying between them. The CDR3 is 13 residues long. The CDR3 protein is CASSLRGSGEQYF. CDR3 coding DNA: TGCGCCAGCAGCCTCCGGGGCTCCGGGGAGCAGTACTTC.

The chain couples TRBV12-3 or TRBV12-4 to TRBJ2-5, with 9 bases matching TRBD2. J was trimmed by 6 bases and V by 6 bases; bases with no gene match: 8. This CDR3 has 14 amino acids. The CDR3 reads CASSRDGTSKTQYF. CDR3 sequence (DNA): TGTGCCAGCAGCCGGGATGGGACTAGCAAGACCCAGTACTTC.

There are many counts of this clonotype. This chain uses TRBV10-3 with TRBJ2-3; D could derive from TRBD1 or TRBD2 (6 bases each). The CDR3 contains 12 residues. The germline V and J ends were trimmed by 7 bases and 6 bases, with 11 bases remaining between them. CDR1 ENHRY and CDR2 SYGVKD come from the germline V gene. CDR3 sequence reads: CAIKGGSDTQYF. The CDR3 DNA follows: TGTGCCATCAAAGGGGGGAGTGATACGCAGTATTTT.

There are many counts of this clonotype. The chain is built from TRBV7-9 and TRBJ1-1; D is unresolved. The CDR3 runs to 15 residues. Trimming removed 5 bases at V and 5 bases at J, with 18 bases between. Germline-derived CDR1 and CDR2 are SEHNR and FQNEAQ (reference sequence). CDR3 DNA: TGTGCCAGCAGCCCCCGGCGGGCCACACGGACTGAAGCTTTCTTT. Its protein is CASSPRRATRTEAFF. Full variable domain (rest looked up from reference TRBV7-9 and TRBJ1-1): DTGVSQNPRHKITKRGQNVTFRCDPISEHNRLYWYRQTLGQGPEFLTYFQNEAQLEKSRLLSDRFSAERPKGSFSTLEIQRTEQGDSAMYLCASSPRRATRTEAFFGQGTRLTVV.

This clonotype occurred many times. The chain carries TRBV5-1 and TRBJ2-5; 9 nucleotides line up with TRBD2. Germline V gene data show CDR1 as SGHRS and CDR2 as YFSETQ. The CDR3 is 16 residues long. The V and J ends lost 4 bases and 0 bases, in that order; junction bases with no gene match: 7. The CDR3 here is CASSDRGRADQETQYF. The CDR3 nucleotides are TGCGCCAGCAGCGATCGCGGGAGGGCCGACCAAGAGACCCAGTACTTC.

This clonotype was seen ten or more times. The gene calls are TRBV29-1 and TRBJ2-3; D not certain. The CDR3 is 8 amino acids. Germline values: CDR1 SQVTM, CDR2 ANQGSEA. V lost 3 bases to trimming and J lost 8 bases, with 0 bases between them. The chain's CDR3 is CSVDTQYF. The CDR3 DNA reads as TGCAGCGTTGATACGCAGTATTTT.

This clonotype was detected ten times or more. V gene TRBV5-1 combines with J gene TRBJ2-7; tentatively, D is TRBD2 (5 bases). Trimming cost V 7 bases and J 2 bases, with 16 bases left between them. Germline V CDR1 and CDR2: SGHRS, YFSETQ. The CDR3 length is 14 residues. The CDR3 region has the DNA TGCGCCAGCGGAGAGGGCACGCTACCCTACGAGCAGTACTTC. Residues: CASGEGTLPYEQYF.

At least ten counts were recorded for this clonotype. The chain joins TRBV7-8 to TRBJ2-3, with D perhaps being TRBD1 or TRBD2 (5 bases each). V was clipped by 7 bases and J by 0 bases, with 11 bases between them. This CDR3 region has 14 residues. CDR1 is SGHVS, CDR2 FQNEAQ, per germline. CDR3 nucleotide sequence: TGTGCCAGCACCGTGGGACCAAGCACAGATACGCAGTATTTT. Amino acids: CASTVGPSTDTQYF.

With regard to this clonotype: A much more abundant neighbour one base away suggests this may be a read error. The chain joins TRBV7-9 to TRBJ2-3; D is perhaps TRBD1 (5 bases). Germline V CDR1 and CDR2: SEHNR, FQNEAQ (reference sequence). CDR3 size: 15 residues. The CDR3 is CASSYPRLSTGTQYF. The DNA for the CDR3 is TGTGCCAGCAGCTATCCCCGTTTAAGCACAGGTACGCAGTATTTT.

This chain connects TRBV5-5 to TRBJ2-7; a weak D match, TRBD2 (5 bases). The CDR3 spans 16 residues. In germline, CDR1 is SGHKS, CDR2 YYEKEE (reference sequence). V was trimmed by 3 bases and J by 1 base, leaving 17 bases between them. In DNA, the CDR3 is TGTGCCAGCAGCTATAGTGCCCCGGGGAGTTCCTACGAGCAGTACTTC. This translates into CASSYSAPGSSYEQYF.